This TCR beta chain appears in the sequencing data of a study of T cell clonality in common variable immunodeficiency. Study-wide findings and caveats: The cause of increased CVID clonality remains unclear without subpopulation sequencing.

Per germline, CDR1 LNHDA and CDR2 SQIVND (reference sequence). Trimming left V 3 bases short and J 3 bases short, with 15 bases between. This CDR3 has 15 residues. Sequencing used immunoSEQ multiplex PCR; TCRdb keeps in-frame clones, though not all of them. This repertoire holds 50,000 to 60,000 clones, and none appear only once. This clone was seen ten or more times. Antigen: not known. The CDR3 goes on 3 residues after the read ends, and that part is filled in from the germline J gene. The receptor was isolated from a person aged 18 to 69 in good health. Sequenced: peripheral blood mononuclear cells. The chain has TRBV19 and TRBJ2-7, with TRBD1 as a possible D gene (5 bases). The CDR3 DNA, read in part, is TGTGCCAGTAGTATTAGTGCGACAGCAGTCTACGAG. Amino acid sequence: CASSISATAVYE. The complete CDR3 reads CASSISATAVYEQYF.